The 21 T cell receptor beta chains listed next were all sequenced from one sample in a study of beta chain features in type 1 diabetes. The isolated RNA, all of it, was reverse transcribed, so expressed TCRB transcripts were what got sequenced. TCRdb keeps only in-frame clones here, not all; method: immunoSEQ multiplex PCR. The repertoire includes a few hundred thousand clones, about 15% of them detected once, and roughly 0.019% sits in the top ten. No antigen is known for these receptors. The study, taken as a whole, reports: TCRB CDR3s were moderately but significantly shorter in Type 1 diabetes patients in all four CD4+ subsets.

Sequencing used naive CD4+ T cells from blood. These receptors came from a man aged 25 to 40 with type 1 diabetes.

The rearrangement joins TRBV10-3 to TRBJ2-2; TRBD1 might be the D (5 bases). CDR3 size: 14 residues. V lost 7 bases, J lost 5 bases, and 14 bases lay in between. In germline, CDR1 is ENHRY, CDR2 SYGVKD. CDR3 protein: CAITPGPGTGELFF. The CDR3 coding sequence is TGTGCCATCACCCCTGGGCCAGGGACCGGGGAGCTGTTTTTT.

This rearrangement joins TRBV6-6 to TRBJ2-2; a weak D match, TRBD2 (5 bases). Germline V CDR1 and CDR2: MNHNY, SVGAGI (reference sequence). The V gene lost 5 bases and the J gene lost 4 bases, with 14 bases spanning the gap. The CDR3 runs to 15 residues. CDR3 sequence reads: CASSRRAAGTGELFF. Here the CDR3 DNA reads TGTGCCAGCAGTCGCCGGGCGGCGGGCACCGGGGAGCTGTTTTTT.

The chain is built from TRBV7-2 and TRBJ2-2, with D hard to call. V was pared by 1 base and J by 6 bases, with 6 bases between. The CDR3 has 13 amino acids. Germline V gene data show CDR1 as SGHTA and CDR2 as FQGNSA. CDR3 nucleotide sequence: TGTGCCAGCAGCTTAGATAGTCCCGGGGAGCTGTTTTTT. Amino acids: CASSLDSPGELFF. The full variable domain, its missing parts supplied by reference TRBV7-2 and TRBJ2-2, is GAGVSQSPSNKVTEKGKDVELRCDPISGHTALYWYRQSLGQGLEFLIYFQGNSAPDKSGLPSDRFSAERTGGSVSTLTIQRTQQEDSAVYLCASSLDSPGELFFGEGSRLTVL.

The CDR3 nucleotides read TGTGCCAGCTCACCAGTGGACAGGGCCTACGAGCAGTACTTC. The encoded protein is CASSPVDRAYEQYF. The chain links TRBV18 to TRBJ2-7; TRBD1 matches at 8 bases. V shed 2 bases, J shed 2 bases, and the junction held 2 bases outside the gene matches. This CDR3 is 14 amino acids long. From germline, CDR1 is KGHSH and CDR2 LQKENI.

The genes are TRBV30 and TRBJ1-3, with D hard to call. The CDR3 covers 12 residues. Germline assignment: CDR1 GTSNPN and CDR2 SVGIG (reference sequence). The CDR3 spells CAWAGNGNTIYF. In nucleotides, the CDR3 is TGTGCTTGGGCGGGGAACGGAAACACCATATATTTT.

The chain couples TRBV15 to TRBJ2-1, with 7 positions matching TRBD2. Per the germline V gene, CDR1 is LNHNV and CDR2 is YYDKDF (reference sequence). V dropped 0 bases and J dropped 10; count of bases not matched to a gene: 6. The CDR3 has 14 residues. CDR3 residues: CATSRDDTSDEQFF. The DNA for the CDR3 is TGTGCCACCAGCAGAGATGATACTAGCGACGAGCAGTTCTTC.

This clone was picked up a small number of times. The genes are TRBV7-9 and TRBJ2-1; 8 bases fit TRBD1. Germline-derived CDR1 and CDR2 are SEHNR and FQNEAQ (reference sequence). The length of the CDR3 is 16 residues. The V gene end was trimmed by 5 bases and the J gene end by 0 bases; junction bases not matched to a gene: 6. CDR3 nucleotides: TGTGCCAGCAGCCCGAGAGGACAGGGCTCCTACAATGAGCAGTTCTTC. This sequence encodes CASSPRGQGSYNEQFF.

This clone was observed a few times. This chain uses TRBV27 with TRBJ1-5, with TRBD1 matching 9 bases. Per the germline V gene, CDR1 is MNHEY and CDR2 is SMNVEV (reference sequence). The CDR3 extends over 14 amino acids. V lost 8 bases and J lost 2; bases outside the gene matches: 4. The CDR3 region has the DNA TGTGCCAGCTCGACAGGGGGGCGCAATCAGCCCCAGCATTTT. Translating gives CASSTGGRNQPQHF.

There are a few counts of this clone. The junction does not match germline at one end; this may be a read error. CDR3 in DNA: TGTGCTAGTGGTTTTTACGGGGAGAAAAAAAGCTTC. Amino acids: CASGFYGEKKSF. The genes are TRBV12-5 and TRBJ1-2; D not resolved. The CDR3 spans 12 residues. Germline V CDR1 and CDR2: LGHNT, FRNRAP. The entire variable domain, with the rest obtained from reference TRBV12-5 and TRBJ1-2, is as follows: DARVTQTPRHKVTEMGQEVTMRCQPILGHNTVFWYRQTMMQGLELLAYFRNRAPLDDSGMPKDRFSAEMPDATLATLKIQPSEPRDSAVYFCASGFYGEKKSFGSGTRLTVV.

This clone was observed a few times. This rearrangement joins TRBV4-1 to TRBJ1-1, with D hard to call. CDR3 size: 13 residues. Germline-derived CDR1 and CDR2 are MGHRA and YSYEKL. Trimming removed 4 bases at V and 1 base at J, with 7 bases between. The CDR3 region is CASSRLRNTEAFF. The CDR3 DNA reads TGCGCCAGCAGCCGCTTGAGGAACACTGAAGCTTTCTTT.

The table lists this clone with a few counts. The chain joins TRBV29-1 to TRBJ2-3, with 8 bases aligning to TRBD1. The trim removed 5 bases at V and 4 bases at J, leaving 8 bases unmatched. The CDR3 has 14 residues. Germline CDR1 SQVTM, CDR2 ANQGSEA. This CDR3 is CSVRDRRSSDTQYF. The DNA of the CDR3 is TGCAGCGTTCGGGACAGGCGTTCTTCAGATACGCAGTATTTT.

This clone has just a few counts. The chain recombines TRBV14 with TRBJ1-1; D is undetermined. CDR3 length equals 13 residues. Germline CDR1 reads SGHDN; CDR2 reads FVKESK. V dropped 4 bases and J dropped 0 bases, with 6 bases sitting between them. CDR3 sequence (DNA): TGTGCCAGCAGCCTAACAGTGAACACTGAAGCTTTCTTT. The encoded protein is CASSLTVNTEAFF.

The chain links TRBV5-1 to TRBJ1-4; 8 nucleotides agree with TRBD1. Per the germline V gene, CDR1 is SGHRS and CDR2 is YFSETQ. Trimming took 3 bases from V and 0 from J; bases not matched to a gene: 1. This CDR3 region has 15 residues. In DNA form, the CDR3 reads TGCGCCAGCAGCTCACAGGGGGCAACTAATGAAAAACTGTTTTTT. Its protein product is CASSSQGATNEKLFF.

V usage is TRBV15 and J usage is TRBJ2-7, with a tentative D call TRBD1 (6 bases). This CDR3 is 15 amino acids long. V lost 0 bases, J lost 5 bases, and 14 bases lay in between. Germline V gene lookup returns CDR1 LNHNV and CDR2 YYDKDF (reference sequence). The CDR3 bases are TGTGCCACCAGCAGAGATACCAGGGGAATCGACGAGCAGTACTTC. As protein: CATSRDTRGIDEQYF.

This clone was seen only a few times. The V call is TRBV5-1, the J call TRBJ2-7; D is perhaps TRBD2 (6 bases). From germline, CDR1 is SGHRS and CDR2 YFSETQ. V lost 2 bases and J 1 base, leaving 10 bases between the germline ends. The CDR3 loop spans 14 amino acids. The DNA for the CDR3 is TGCGCCAGCAGCTTAGGAGGGCCTTCCTACGAGCAGTACTTC. Translation: CASSLGGPSYEQYF.

This clone occurred a few times. The chain recombines TRBV7-2 with TRBJ2-1; D might be TRBD2 (5 bases). V dropped 3 bases and J dropped 8 bases, with 17 bases sitting between them. The CDR3 has 15 amino acids. Per the germline V gene, CDR1 is SGHTA and CDR2 is FQGNSA. The CDR3: CASSFDPRAADEQFF. The CDR3 nucleotides read TGTGCCAGCAGCTTTGACCCGAGGGCCGCTGATGAGCAGTTCTTC.

The rearrangement uses TRBV28 and TRBJ2-7; 7 nucleotides line up with TRBD2. V shed 7 bases, J shed 4 bases, and the junction held 10 bases outside the gene matches. Per the germline V gene, CDR1 is MDHEN and CDR2 is SYDVKM. The CDR3 runs to 14 residues. CDR3: CASTSGTTIYEQYF. CDR3 nucleotide sequence: TGTGCCAGCACTTCCGGGACTACCATTTACGAGCAGTACTTC.

The rearrangement joins TRBV29-1 to TRBJ2-3, with 11 positions matching TRBD2. The V gene's germline CDR1 is SQVTM and CDR2 ANQGSEA. This CDR3 contains 13 residues. V trimming: 7 bases; J trimming: 3 bases; junction bases outside the gene matches: 3. The CDR3 coding sequence is TGCAGCGACCGACTAGCGGGGACAGATACGCAGTATTTT. Translated: CSDRLAGTDTQYF.

In nucleotides, the CDR3 is TGTGCCTGGAGTGTATATCTTCAAGAGACCCAGTACTTC. This translates into CAWSVYLQETQYF. The chain employs TRBV30 and TRBJ2-5; D unclear. The V gene lost 0 bases and the J gene lost 2 bases, with 7 bases spanning the gap. The CDR3 extends over 13 amino acids. In germline, CDR1 is GTSNPN, CDR2 SVGIG (reference sequence).

The chain has TRBV6-7 and TRBJ1-5, with 9 positions matching TRBD1. TRBV6-7 is reported as an ORF; its role is uncertain. V gave up 9 bases and J gave up 4 bases; unmatched junction bases: 7. The CDR3 has 14 amino acids. The CDR3 reads CARLPGTGNQPQHF. Here the CDR3 DNA reads TGTGCCAGGCTGCCAGGGACAGGGAATCAGCCCCAGCATTTT.

This clone was counted between two and nine times. This sequence joins TRBV4-2 and TRBJ1-1; TRBD1 is a possible D gene (5 bases). CDR1 LGHNA and CDR2 YNFKEQ come from the germline V gene. V lost 4 bases and J lost 1, with 7 bases in between. This CDR3 spans 13 amino acids. The CDR3 coding sequence is TGTGCCAGCAGCCCCGGACAGAACACTGAAGCTTTCTTT. Translated, it gives CASSPGQNTEAFF.